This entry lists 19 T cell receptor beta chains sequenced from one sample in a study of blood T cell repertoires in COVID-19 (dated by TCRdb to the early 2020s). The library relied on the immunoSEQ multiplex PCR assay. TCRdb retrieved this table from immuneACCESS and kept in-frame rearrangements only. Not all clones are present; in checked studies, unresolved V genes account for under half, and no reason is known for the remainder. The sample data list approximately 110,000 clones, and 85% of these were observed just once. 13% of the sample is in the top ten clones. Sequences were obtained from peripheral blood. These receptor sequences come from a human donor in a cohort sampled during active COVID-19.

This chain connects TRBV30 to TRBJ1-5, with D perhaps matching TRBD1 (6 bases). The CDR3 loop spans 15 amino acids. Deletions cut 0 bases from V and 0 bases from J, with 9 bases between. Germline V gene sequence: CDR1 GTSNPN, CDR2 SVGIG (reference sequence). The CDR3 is CAWSVPQGSNQPQHF. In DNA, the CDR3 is TGTGCCTGGAGTGTACCACAGGGTAGCAATCAGCCCCAGCATTTT.

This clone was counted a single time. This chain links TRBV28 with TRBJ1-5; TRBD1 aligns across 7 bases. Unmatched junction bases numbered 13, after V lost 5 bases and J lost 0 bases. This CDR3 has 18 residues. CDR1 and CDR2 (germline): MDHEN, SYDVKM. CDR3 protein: CASSPPPWGQLSNQPQHF. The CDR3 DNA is TGTGCCAGCAGTCCACCCCCGTGGGGACAGCTTAGCAATCAGCCCCAGCATTTT. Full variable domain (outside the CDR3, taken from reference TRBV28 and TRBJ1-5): DVKVTQSSRYLVKRTGEKVFLECVQDMDHENMFWYRQDPGLGLRLIYFSYDVKMKEKGDIPEGYSVSREKKERFSLILESASTNQTSMYLCASSPPPWGQLSNQPQHFGDGTRLSIL.

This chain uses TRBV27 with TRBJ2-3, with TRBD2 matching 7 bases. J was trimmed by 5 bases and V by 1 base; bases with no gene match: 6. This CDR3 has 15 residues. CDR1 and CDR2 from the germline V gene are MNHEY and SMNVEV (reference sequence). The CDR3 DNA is TGTGCCAGCAGTTTATGGAGGGACTACCAAGATACGCAGTATTTT. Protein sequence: CASSLWRDYQDTQYF.

The CDR3 nucleotides read TGTGCCACCAGCAGAGATCGGAGGGAGGGTTATGGCTACACCTTC. Translating it yields CATSRDRREGYGYTF. The V gene is TRBV15, the J gene TRBJ1-2; D is uncertain. In germline, CDR1 is LNHNV, CDR2 YYDKDF (reference sequence). With 0 bases removed from V and 5 bases from J, the gap between germline ends came to 13 bases. CDR3 length: 15 amino acids.

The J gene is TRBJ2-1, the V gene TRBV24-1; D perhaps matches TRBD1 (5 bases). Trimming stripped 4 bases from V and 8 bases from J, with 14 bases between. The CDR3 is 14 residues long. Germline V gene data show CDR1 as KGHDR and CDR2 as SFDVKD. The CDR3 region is CATSERTQSHEQFF. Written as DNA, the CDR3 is TGTGCCACCAGTGAACGGACACAGAGCCATGAGCAGTTCTTC.

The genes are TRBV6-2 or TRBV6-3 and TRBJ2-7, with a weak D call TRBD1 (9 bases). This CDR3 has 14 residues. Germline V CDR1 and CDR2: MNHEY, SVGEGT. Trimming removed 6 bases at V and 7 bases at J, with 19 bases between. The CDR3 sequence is CASSGRDRVREQYF. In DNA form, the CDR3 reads TGTGCCAGCAGCGGGAGGGACAGGGTCCGAGAGCAGTACTTC.

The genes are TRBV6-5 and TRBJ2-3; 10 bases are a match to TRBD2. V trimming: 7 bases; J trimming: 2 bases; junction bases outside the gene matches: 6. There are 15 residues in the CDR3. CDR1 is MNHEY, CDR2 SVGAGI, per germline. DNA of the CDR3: TGTGCCAGCACCCCACTAGCGGGGAACACAGATACGCAGTATTTT. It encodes CASTPLAGNTDTQYF.

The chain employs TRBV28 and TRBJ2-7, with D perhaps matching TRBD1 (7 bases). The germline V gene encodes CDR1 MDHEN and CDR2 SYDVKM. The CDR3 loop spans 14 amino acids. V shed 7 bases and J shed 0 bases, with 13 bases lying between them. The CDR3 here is CASIPGGPSYEQYF. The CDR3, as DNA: TGTGCCAGCATCCCAGGGGGGCCCTCCTACGAGCAGTACTTC.

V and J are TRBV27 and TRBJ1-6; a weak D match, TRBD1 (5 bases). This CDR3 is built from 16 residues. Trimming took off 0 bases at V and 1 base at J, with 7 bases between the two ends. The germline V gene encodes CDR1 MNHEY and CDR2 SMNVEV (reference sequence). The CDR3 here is CASSLSGGSYNSPLHF. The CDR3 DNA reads TGTGCCAGCAGTTTATCGGGGGGGTCCTATAATTCACCCCTCCACTTT.

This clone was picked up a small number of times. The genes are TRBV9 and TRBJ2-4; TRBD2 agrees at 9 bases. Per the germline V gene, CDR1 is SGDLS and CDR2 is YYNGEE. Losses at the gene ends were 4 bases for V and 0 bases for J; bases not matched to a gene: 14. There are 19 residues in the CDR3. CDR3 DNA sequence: TGTGCCAGCAGCCCTTCGACGGGCGGGACTAGCTTAGCCAAAAACATTCAGTACTTC. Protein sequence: CASSPSTGGTSLAKNIQYF.

CDR3 DNA sequence: TGTGCCAGCAGCTTGGGTGGACACGACAGGGCTCGCCCCCTCCACTTT. The encoded protein is CASSLGGHDRARPLHF. The rearrangement joins TRBV5-4 to TRBJ1-6, with 7 bases that match TRBD1. Trimming cost V 0 bases and J 13 bases; bases outside gene matches: 13. Germline CDR1 reads SGHNT; CDR2 reads YYREEE (reference sequence). This CDR3 is built from 16 residues.

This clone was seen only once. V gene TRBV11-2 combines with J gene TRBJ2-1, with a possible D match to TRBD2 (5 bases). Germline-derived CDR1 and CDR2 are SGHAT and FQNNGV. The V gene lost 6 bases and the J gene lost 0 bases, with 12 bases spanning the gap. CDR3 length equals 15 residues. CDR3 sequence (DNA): TGTGCCAGCAGACCGGGGAGTAGCTCCTACAATGAGCAGTTCTTC. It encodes CASRPGSSSYNEQFF. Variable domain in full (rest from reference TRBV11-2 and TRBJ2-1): EAGVAQSPRYKIIEKRQSVAFWCNPISGHATLYWYQQILGQGPKLLIQFQNNGVVDDSQLPKDRFSAERLKGVDSTLKIQPAKLEDSAVYLCASRPGSSSYNEQFFGPGTRLTVL.

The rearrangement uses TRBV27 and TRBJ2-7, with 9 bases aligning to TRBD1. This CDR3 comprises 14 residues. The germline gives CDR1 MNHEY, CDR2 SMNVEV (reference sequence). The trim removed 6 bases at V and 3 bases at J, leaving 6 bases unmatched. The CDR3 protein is CASRRTGEGYEQYF. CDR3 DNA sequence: TGTGCCAGCAGACGGACAGGGGAAGGCTACGAGCAGTACTTC.

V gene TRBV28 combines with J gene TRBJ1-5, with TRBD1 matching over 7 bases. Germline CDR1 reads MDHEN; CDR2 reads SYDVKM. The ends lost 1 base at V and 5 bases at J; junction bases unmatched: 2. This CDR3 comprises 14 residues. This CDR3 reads CASSLSGTDQPQHF. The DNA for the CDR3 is TGTGCCAGCAGTTTATCTGGGACAGATCAGCCCCAGCATTTT. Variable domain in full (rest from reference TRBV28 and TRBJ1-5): DVKVTQSSRYLVKRTGEKVFLECVQDMDHENMFWYRQDPGLGLRLIYFSYDVKMKEKGDIPEGYSVSREKKERFSLILESASTNQTSMYLCASSLSGTDQPQHFGDGTRLSIL.

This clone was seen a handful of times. CDR3 sequence reads: CASSQIAGGNNEQFF. The DNA of the CDR3 is TGCGCCAGCAGCCAAATAGCGGGGGGGAACAATGAGCAGTTCTTC. This chain links TRBV4-1 with TRBJ2-1; 11 nucleotides match TRBD2. This CDR3 contains 15 residues. Trimming removed 2 bases from V and 5 bases from J; junction bases left unmatched: 2. Per germline, CDR1 MGHRA and CDR2 YSYEKL.

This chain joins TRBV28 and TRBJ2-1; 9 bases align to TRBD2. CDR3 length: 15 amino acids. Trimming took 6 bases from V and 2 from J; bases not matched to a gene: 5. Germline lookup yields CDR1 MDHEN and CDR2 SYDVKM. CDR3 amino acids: CASSLAGGAYNEQFF. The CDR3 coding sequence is TGTGCCAGCAGCCTTGCGGGGGGGGCCTACAATGAGCAGTTCTTC.

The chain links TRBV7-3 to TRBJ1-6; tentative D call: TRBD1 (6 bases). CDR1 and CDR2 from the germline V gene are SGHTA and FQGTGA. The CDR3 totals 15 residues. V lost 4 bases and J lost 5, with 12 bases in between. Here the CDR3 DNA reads TGTGCCAGCAGCTCCGGGACACAACATAATTCACCCCTCCACTTT. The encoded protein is CASSSGTQHNSPLHF.

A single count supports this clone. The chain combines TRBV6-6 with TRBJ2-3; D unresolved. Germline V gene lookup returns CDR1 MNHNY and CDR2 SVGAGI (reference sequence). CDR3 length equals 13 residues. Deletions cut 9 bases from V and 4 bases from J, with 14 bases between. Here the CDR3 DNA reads TGTGCCAGTCTCTCGGTGAGCGCAGATACGCAGTATTTT. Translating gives CASLSVSADTQYF.

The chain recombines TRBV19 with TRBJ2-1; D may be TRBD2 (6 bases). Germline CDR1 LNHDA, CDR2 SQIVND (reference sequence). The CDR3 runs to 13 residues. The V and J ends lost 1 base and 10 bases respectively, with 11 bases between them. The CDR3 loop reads CASSIGLGPEQFF. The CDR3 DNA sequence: TGTGCCAGTAGTATAGGACTAGGGCCGGAGCAGTTCTTC.